Listed below are T cell receptor beta chains from one sample, sequenced in a study of monozygotic twins with inflammatory bowel disease. TCRdb reanalyzed the 5' RACE reads and collapses them to one entry per CDR3 protein, without DNA. There are tens of thousands of distinct CDR3 sequences in the sample, with roughly 7.4% held by the top ten. Sequencing input: blood. These receptors all come from a human donor with ulcerative colitis or Crohn's disease, or a healthy co-twin of an affected twin (not recorded which). The CDR3 runs from the conserved cysteine through the conserved F or W.

V: TRBV4-1; J: TRBJ2-1; CDR3: CASSRGTQVNNEQFF
V: TRBV20-1; J: TRBJ1-2; CDR3: CSARDGRDGYTF
V: TRBV15; J: TRBJ2-7; CDR3: CATSRDLIEQYF
V: TRBV5-1; J: TRBJ1-6; CDR3: CASSMTGLDSPLHF
V: TRBV13; J: TRBJ1-1; CDR3: CASSLETAGLMNTEAFF
V: TRBV24-1; J: TRBJ1-4; CDR3: CATSDYPGPISEKLFF
V: TRBV28; J: TRBJ2-7; CDR3: CAGSSPSYSYEQYF
V: TRBV7-9; J: TRBJ1-2; CDR3: CASSLADRGYTF
V: TRBV5-1; J: TRBJ2-3; CDR3: CASSFGAGWESLDTQYF
V: TRBV18; J: TRBJ2-1; CDR3: CASSPMLGDEQFF
V: TRBV6-1; J: TRBJ1-5; CDR3: CANSEAGGSNQPQHF
V: TRBV12-3/TRBV12-4; J: TRBJ1-6; CDR3: CASRTGTSPLHF
V: TRBV12-3/TRBV12-4; J: TRBJ1-2; CDR3: CASILSMTGEWGGYTF
V: TRBV20-1; J: TRBJ1-2; CDR3: CSARAGGGGYGCTF
V: TRBV7-8; J: TRBJ2-7; CDR3: CASSANLNPTKEQYF
V: TRBV7-2; J: TRBJ2-3; CDR3: CASSLAVTSGGARDTQYF
V: TRBV2; J: TRBJ1-4; CDR3: CASSVSGQGNEKLFF
V: TRBV7-3; J: TRBJ1-6; CDR3: CASSLTGGQGASKTLHF
V: TRBV7-8; J: TRBJ1-2; CDR3: CASSPRIPSGYTF
V: TRBV29-1; J: TRBJ1-1; CDR3: CSVGRGTGALNTEAFF
V: TRBV6-1; J: TRBJ2-7; CDR3: CASSPGNELGEQYF
V: TRBV4-2; J: TRBJ2-2; CDR3: CASSQEAGGNTGELFF
V: TRBV29-1; J: TRBJ1-5; CDR3: CSASSGQGHQPQHF
V: TRBV6-1; J: TRBJ2-2; CDR3: CASRPRTSRAGELFF
V: TRBV29-1; J: TRBJ1-3; CDR3: CSVGTLYSGNTIYF
V: TRBV12-3/TRBV12-4; J: TRBJ1-4; CDR3: CASSLSYEKLFF
V: TRBV28; J: TRBJ1-1; CDR3: CASSFGGYTEAFF
V: TRBV12-5; J: TRBJ1-2; CDR3: CASGLENNGYTF
V: TRBV11-1; J: TRBJ2-2; CDR3: CASSLRHPNTGELFF
V: TRBV7-6; J: TRBJ1-2; CDR3: CASSLQDRGIDGYTF
V: TRBV27; J: TRBJ2-1; CDR3: CASISRGGNEQFF
V: TRBV24-1; J: TRBJ2-7; CDR3: CATSDVIAGAIYEQYF
V: TRBV2; J: TRBJ2-3; CDR3: CASSPMTSGGYTDTQYF
V: TRBV5-1; J: TRBJ2-2; CDR3: CASSFNAGAPAGELFF
V: TRBV27; J: TRBJ1-3; CDR3: CASSPLYSGNTIYF
V: TRBV25-1; J: TRBJ1-1; CDR3: CASNLDPNTEAFF
V: TRBV7-2; J: TRBJ1-2; CDR3: CASSLARSGYGYTF
V: TRBV6-1; J: TRBJ1-2; CDR3: CASRITGRANYGYTF
V: TRBV7-2; J: TRBJ2-7; CDR3: CASSSTAPYEQYF
V: TRBV3-1; J: TRBJ2-5; CDR3: CASTVADQETQYF
V: TRBV20-1; J: TRBJ2-3; CDR3: CSAPQDRGDTQYF
V: TRBV7-7; J: TRBJ2-3; CDR3: CASSPNREDTQYF
V: TRBV6-1; J: TRBJ2-1; CDR3: CASSETAAGYNEQFF
V: TRBV15; J: TRBJ1-1; CDR3: CATSRQTLLTGYTEAFF
V: TRBV20-1; J: TRBJ1-5; CDR3: CSARRTGDSNQPQHF
V: TRBV5-1; J: TRBJ2-7; CDR3: CASSSGLAVPYEQYF
V: TRBV6-1; J: TRBJ1-5; CDR3: CASKVGDIGNQPQHF
V: TRBV9; J: TRBJ2-7; CDR3: CASSAHIQGTNEQYF
V: TRBV5-4; J: TRBJ2-7; CDR3: CASSLGEISSEQYF
V: TRBV5-1; J: TRBJ2-2; CDR3: CASRNRISGTGELFF
V: TRBV5-4; J: TRBJ2-2; CDR3: CASSLSSGAGLFF
V: TRBV6-6; J: TRBJ1-5; CDR3: CASSTGGDQPQHF
V: TRBV11-3; J: TRBJ2-1; CDR3: CASSLDLGSTAQFF
V: TRBV4-2; J: TRBJ2-2; CDR3: CASSQVPQGEYTGELFF
V: TRBV5-1; J: TRBJ2-1; CDR3: CASSWGDRGEQFF
V: TRBV9; J: TRBJ1-3; CDR3: CASSPGGGNTIYF